This TCR beta chain derives from a study of beta chain features in type 1 diabetes. Points from the study as a whole: Within each of all four CD4+ subsets, Type 1 diabetes patients had TCRB CDR3s that were moderately but significantly shorter.

Expressed TCRB transcripts were sequenced after all isolated RNA was converted to cDNA. The data were produced by immunoSEQ multiplex PCR, yet TCRdb's version contains in-frame clones alone and is incomplete. This table holds approximately 250,000 clones, under 13% found once. The sample holds a few counts of this clone. Its antigen is unknown. The CDR3 has 16 residues. V lost 0 bases, J lost 9 bases, and 8 bases stayed unmatched. Germline V gene sequence: CDR1 KGHSH, CDR2 LQKENI. The sequence came from a man aged 30 to 39 with type 1 diabetes. This chain links TRBV18 with TRBJ1-6; TRBD1 aligns across 7 bases. Specimen: naive CD4+ T cells from blood. The CDR3 reads CASSPPFTGVGSPLHF. The CDR3 DNA follows: TGTGCCAGCTCACCACCCTTCACAGGGGTTGGTTCACCCCTCCACTTT.